One T cell receptor (beta chain) is described in this entry. Its target is unknown. Amplification of TCR beta CDR3 regions was performed using RNA transcripts as template. Initially, a first-round RT-PCR of the TCR CDR3 employed the HTBI primer set. Via MiXCR, TCRdb re-called the multiplex PCR reads, giving one row per CDR3 protein. The table includes about 620,000 distinct CDR3 sequences, around 16% detected once. The data originate from a study of T cells in Graves' hyperthyroidism and ophthalmopathy. General observations from the study: Among clonotypes expanded in thyroid above 0.001, most were also found in blood. With a median lead of around 5.9 months before onset, the model predicted ophthalmopathy.

Newly diagnosed patients aged 18 to 65 had hyperthyroidism of under 2 months' duration. The J segment lost 4 bases and the V segment lost 6 bases, leaving 7 bases of the junction unmatched. There are 15 residues in the CDR3. The germline V gene encodes CDR1 KGHDR and CDR2 SFDVKD. The sequence derives from a woman aged 25-40 years with Graves' hyperthyroidism. Material for sequencing was blood. V gene TRBV24-1 combines with J gene TRBJ2-2, with 7 bases that match TRBD2. The CDR3 sequence is CATSTLAVLTGELFF. CDR3 bases: TGTGCCACCAGTACGCTAGCGGTCCTCACCGGGGAGCTGTTTTTT.